These T cell receptor beta chains were read from a single sample in a study of CD4+ T cells in melanoma. Sequencing used immunoSEQ multiplex PCR; TCRdb keeps in-frame clones, though not all of them. The table includes fewer than 11,000 clones, approximately 70% detected once. The sample taken for sequencing was cells from a culture (not recorded whether cultured in vitro). The receptors were gathered from a human donor with melanoma. The conserved cysteine and the conserved F or W are not part of the CDR3 here. Fields, in order: J gene, V gene, CDR3 length, CDR3 protein.

TRBJ2-7	TRBV11-2	14	ASSLDSGSSSYEQY
TRBJ2-6	TRBV15	15	ATSRDVGFSGANVLT
TRBJ1-1	TRBV6-6	12	ASIEAGRPTEAF
TRBJ1-6	TRBV6-5	14	ASSYSSRGGILSLH
TRBJ2-6	TRBV9	15	ASSVGSGPPGANVLT
TRBJ2-5	TRBV14	14	ASSQEGGRILETQY
TRBJ2-3	TRBV5-1	14	ASSLGWERDTDTQY
TRBJ2-1	TRBV5-1	14	ASSPNTGGSYNEQF
TRBJ1-5	TRBV10-3	15	AITYRDRQYSNQPQH
TRBJ1-5	TRBV6-7	14	ASLGCSTGINQPQH
TRBJ1-3	TRBV6-6	13	ASSFFRVSGNTIY
TRBJ1-1	TRBV27	14	ASSLRPRQGEAEAF
TRBJ2-1	TRBV7-9	11	ASSRLVSDEQF
TRBJ1-4	TRBV27	11	ATRGGPSEKLF
TRBJ2-7	TRBV19	13	ASSRQAPGPYEQY
TRBJ1-1	TRBV30	12	AWSFGTGSTEAF
TRBJ1-1	TRBV11-2	14	ASSLEFGKMNTEAF
TRBJ2-7	TRBV7-2	12	ASSSTRQGHEQY
TRBJ1-6	TRBV14	13	ASSPTGVYNSPLH
TRBJ1-4	TRBV2	12	ATSWTVANEKLF
TRBJ2-5	TRBV5-6	14	ASRRVGNRGQETQY
TRBJ2-7	TRBV18	11	ASSPTQGIEQY
TRBJ1-2	TRBV7-9	9	ASSLMTGYT
TRBJ1-1	TRBV6-1	12	ASSEASIGRRAF
TRBJ1-1	TRBV6-1	11	ASSLEANTEAF
TRBJ1-5	TRBV19	11	ASSIDTVQPQH
TRBJ1-1	TRBV7-2	13	ASSLGGGGRPEAF
TRBJ2-2	TRBV27	10	ASSFTTGELF
TRBJ2-4	TRBV6-5	13	ASSPVSSGGNIQY
TRBJ2-6	TRBV15	16	ATSSRGGGAGGANVLT
TRBJ1-6	TRBV19	14	ASRGRPDSYNSPLH
TRBJ1-3	TRBV13	13	ASSFLALSGNTIY
TRBJ2-7	TRBV5-4	13	ASSSTPQSSYEQY
TRBJ2-1	TRBV30	16	AWGTSGEGTSSYNEQF
TRBJ1-1	TRBV4-1	14	ASSGVGFIKNTEAF
TRBJ2-5	TRBV7-2	13	ASSLQYGAGETQY
TRBJ2-3	TRBV6-1	13	ASSAQGAGTDTQY
TRBJ1-6	TRBV5-5	14	ASRGTPGQAGSPLH
TRBJ2-5	TRBV10-3	11	ATTNRQGETQY
TRBJ2-7	TRBV6-1	10	ASPDSSYEQY
TRBJ1-2	TRBV5-1	10	ASKTGNYGYT
TRBJ2-7	TRBV19	11	ASSMARAREQY
TRBJ2-1	TRBV2	10	ASQLSQGEQF
TRBJ1-2	TRBV11-2	11	ASSFLANYGYT
TRBJ1-1	TRBV20-1	9	RLTRGTEAF
TRBJ2-5	TRBV19	14	ASSIRPGQGVETQY
TRBJ1-2	TRBV7-9	11	ASCLECRYGYT
TRBJ1-1	TRBV20-1	9	SASRGREAF
TRBJ1-1	TRBV5-1	11	ASSPIPNTEAF